A selection of T cell receptor beta chains follows, all from one sample in a study of PD-1 blockade in classical Hodgkin lymphoma. TCRdb's table, derived via immunoSEQ multiplex PCR, lists solely in-frame clones and lacks some. The sample shows 47,000 or so clones, approximately 91% of them seen only once. Sample: peripheral blood mononuclear cells (PBMCs). The source is a human donor with classical Hodgkin lymphoma. Each CDR3 is given with its conserved first and last residue. A D gene is named only where the DNA matches it firmly. Size tells how often a clone was seen (once, few, many) or the class of an expanded clone, and some rows leave it out.

j_gene,d_gene,v_gene,abundance,CDR3aa,CDR3nt
TRBJ1-4,.,TRBV19,.,CASSILGRNEKLFF,TGTGCCAGTAGCATACTAGGACGGAATGAAAAACTGTTTTTT
TRBJ2-5,.,TRBV5-1,.,CASSLQSGVSETQYF,TGCGCCAGCAGCTTGCAGTCGGGGGTCTCCGAGACCCAGTACTTC
TRBJ1-1,.,TRBV5-1,.,CASRPDSIMNTEAFF,TGCGCCAGCAGACCGGACAGTATCATGAACACTGAAGCTTTCTTT
TRBJ1-5,.,TRBV7-8,.,CASSLAGPPPVNQPQHF,TGTGCCAGCAGCTTAGCGGGGCCTCCCCCGGTGAATCAGCCCCAGCATTTT
TRBJ2-1,.,TRBV7-8,.,CASSSIMNEQFF,TGTGCCAGCAGCTCCATCATGAATGAGCAGTTCTTC
TRBJ2-5,.,TRBV29-1,.,CSVESGGETQYF,TGCAGCGTTGAAAGTGGAGGGGAGACCCAGTACTTC
TRBJ2-1,.,TRBV10-3,.,CAISFSSYNEQFF,TGTGCCATCAGTTTCAGCTCCTACAATGAGCAGTTCTTC
TRBJ1-2,.,TRBV19,.,CASSAGTTNYGYTF,TGTGCCAGTAGTGCGGGGACTACTAACTATGGCTACACCTTC
TRBJ2-7,TRBD2,TRBV6-1,.,CASSEASGSHEQYF,TGTGCCAGCAGTGAAGCTAGCGGGAGCCACGAGCAGTACTTC
TRBJ1-6,.,TRBV6-1,.,CASSESWDLPPYNSPLHF,TGTGCCAGCAGTGAATCATGGGACCTCCCCCCCTATAATTCACCCCTCCACTTT
TRBJ1-2,.,TRBV11-3,.,CASSSGTAFYGYTF,TGTGCCAGCAGCTCAGGGACGGCTTTCTATGGCTACACCTTC
TRBJ2-2,TRBD2,TRBV7-9,.,CASSRWVAGDHGRTGELFF,TGTGCCAGCAGCCGCTGGGTAGCGGGAGATCATGGGCGCACCGGGGAGCTGTTTTTT
TRBJ2-5,.,TRBV7-2,.,CASSLVETQYF,TGTGCCAGCAGCTTAGTGGAGACCCAGTACTTC
TRBJ1-1,.,TRBV29-1,.,CSVGGAPSTEAFF,TGCAGCGTTGGGGGGGCCCCCTCAACTGAAGCTTTCTTT
TRBJ2-7,TRBD2,TRBV28,once,CASAGLVYEQYF,TGTGCCAGCGCTGGACTAGTATACGAGCAGTACTTC
TRBJ2-5,TRBD2,TRBV9,.,CASSVLAGGGETQYF,TGTGCCAGCAGCGTGCTAGCGGGAGGGGGAGAGACCCAGTACTTC
TRBJ1-5,TRBD1,TRBV30,.,CAWTQGDNQPQHF,TGTGCCTGGACCCAGGGGGACAATCAGCCCCAGCATTTT
TRBJ1-5,TRBD1,TRBV28,once,CASSLSGGRQPQHF,TGTGCCAGCAGTTTATCAGGGGGCCGCCAGCCCCAGCATTTT
TRBJ1-1,TRBD1,TRBV28,.,CASSLYPGTGNTEAFF,TGTGCCAGCAGTTTATACCCCGGGACAGGGAACACTGAAGCTTTCTTT
TRBJ1-2,.,TRBV5-4,.,CASSFEGSSGGYTF,TGTGCCAGCAGCTTTGAGGGCAGCTCTGGGGGCTACACCTTC
TRBJ2-7,TRBD2,TRBV19,.,CASSPPSTSGRFF,TGTGCCAGTAGCCCCCCGTCGACTAGCGGGAGATTCTTC
TRBJ1-1,TRBD1,TRBV11-3,once,CASSTGQGKRTWTEAFF,TGTGCCAGCAGCACGGGACAGGGGAAAAGAACGTGGACTGAAGCTTTCTTT
TRBJ2-7,.,TRBV7-2,.,CASSPRLEREQYF,TGTGCCAGCAGCCCAAGACTAGAACGCGAGCAGTACTTC
TRBJ1-1,.,TRBV6-5,.,CASTPGSLNTEAFF,TGTGCCAGCACCCCAGGGAGCCTGAACACTGAAGCTTTCTTT
TRBJ1-5,TRBD1,TRBV2,.,CASREGQGNQPQHF,TGTGCCAGCAGAGAGGGACAGGGGAATCAGCCCCAGCATTTT
TRBJ2-1,.,TRBV5-1,once,CASSLNDLSSYNEQFF,TGCGCCAGCAGCTTGAACGACCTTAGCTCCTACAATGAGCAGTTCTTC
TRBJ2-7,.,TRBV5-6,.,CASSLSGHTYEQYF,TGTGCCAGCAGCTTGTCAGGACACACTTACGAGCAGTACTTC
TRBJ1-1,TRBD1,TRBV6-6,few,CASNRDRVMNTEAFF,TGTGCCAGCAACCGGGACAGGGTGATGAACACTGAAGCTTTCTTT
TRBJ1-1,TRBD1,TRBV28,.,CASSFRRGPGAFF,TGTGCCAGCAGTTTTCGAAGGGGGCCTGGAGCTTTCTTT
TRBJ2-3,.,TRBV28,.,CASGLKRAGTQYF,TGTGCCAGCGGCTTAAAAAGGGCCGGTACGCAGTATTTT
TRBJ2-5,.,TRBV5-4,.,CASSLKGPQETQYF,TGTGCCAGCAGCTTAAAGGGACCTCAAGAGACCCAGTACTTC
TRBJ1-3,.,TRBV6-1,.,CASSEGGAPPTIYF,TGTGCCAGCAGTGAAGGGGGGGCTCCTCCCACCATATATTTT
TRBJ2-1,.,TRBV5-4,.,CASSLGGSSYNEQFF,TGTGCCAGCAGCTTGGGAGGTAGCTCCTACAATGAGCAGTTCTTC
TRBJ2-1,.,TRBV19,.,CASIPSGPRSYNEQFF,TGTGCCAGTATCCCCTCGGGTCCCCGCTCCTACAATGAGCAGTTCTTC
TRBJ2-1,TRBD2,TRBV2,.,CASRGGSGSDGEQFF,TGTGCCAGCAGGGGGGGTAGCGGGAGCGACGGAGAGCAGTTCTTC
TRBJ2-5,TRBD2,TRBV11-2,.,CASSLSLAGETQYF,TGTGCCAGCAGCCTATCCTTAGCGGGAGAGACCCAGTACTTC
TRBJ2-1,.,TRBV6-4,.,CASSRRRGNEQFF,TGTGCCAGCAGCCGAAGACGGGGCAATGAGCAGTTCTTC
TRBJ1-1,TRBD1,TRBV7-6,.,CASSSGQGIAEAFF,TGTGCCAGCAGCTCGGGACAGGGTATAGCTGAAGCTTTCTTT
TRBJ1-1,.,TRBV14,.,CASSQGTHTEAFF,TGTGCCAGCAGCCAAGGGACCCACACTGAAGCTTTCTTT
TRBJ2-3,TRBD1,TRBV7-9,once,CASSWRQGLMGDTQYF,TGTGCCAGCAGCTGGCGACAGGGTCTTATGGGAGATACGCAGTATTTT
TRBJ1-1,.,TRBV27,.,CASSPLQGNTEAFF,TGTGCCAGCAGTCCTCTACAGGGGAACACTGAAGCTTTCTTT
TRBJ1-1,.,TRBV9,.,CASSAFQGTSEAFF,TGTGCCAGCAGCGCCTTCCAGGGAACGAGTGAAGCTTTCTTT
TRBJ2-7,.,TRBV27,.,CASSLNWPRSYEQYF,TGTGCCAGCAGTTTAAATTGGCCTCGTTCCTACGAGCAGTACTTC
TRBJ2-1,TRBD1,TRBV9,.,CASTLGGQGYNEQFF,TGTGCCAGCACCCTGGGGGGACAGGGTTACAATGAGCAGTTCTTC
TRBJ1-2,TRBD1,TRBV6-5,.,CASSYGTGEYGYTF,TGTGCCAGCAGTTACGGGACAGGGGAATATGGCTACACCTTC